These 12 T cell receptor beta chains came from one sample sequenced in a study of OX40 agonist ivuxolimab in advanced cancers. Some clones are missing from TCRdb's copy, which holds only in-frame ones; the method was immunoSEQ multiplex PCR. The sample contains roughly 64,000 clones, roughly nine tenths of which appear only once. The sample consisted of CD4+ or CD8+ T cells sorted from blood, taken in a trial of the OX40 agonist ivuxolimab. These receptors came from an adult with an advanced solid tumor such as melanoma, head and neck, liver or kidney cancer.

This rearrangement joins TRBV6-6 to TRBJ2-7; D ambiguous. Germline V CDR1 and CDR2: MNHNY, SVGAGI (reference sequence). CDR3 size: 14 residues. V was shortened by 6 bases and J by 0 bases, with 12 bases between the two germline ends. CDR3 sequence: CASRGVSSSYEQYF. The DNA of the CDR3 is TGTGCCAGCAGAGGTGTTTCTAGCTCCTACGAGCAGTACTTC.

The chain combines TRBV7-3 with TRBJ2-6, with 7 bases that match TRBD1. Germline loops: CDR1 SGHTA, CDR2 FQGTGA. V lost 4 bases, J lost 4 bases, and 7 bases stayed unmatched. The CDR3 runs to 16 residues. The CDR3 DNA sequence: TGTGCCAGCAGCTCAGACAGGGCTTGGGGGGCCAACGTCCTGACTTTC. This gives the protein CASSSDRAWGANVLTF.

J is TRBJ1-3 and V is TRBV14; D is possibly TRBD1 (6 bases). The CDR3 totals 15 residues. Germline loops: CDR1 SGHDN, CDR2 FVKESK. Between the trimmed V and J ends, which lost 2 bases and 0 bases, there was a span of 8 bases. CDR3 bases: TGTGCCAGCAGCCAACAGGGGTTCTCTGGAAACACCATATATTTT. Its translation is CASSQQGFSGNTIYF.

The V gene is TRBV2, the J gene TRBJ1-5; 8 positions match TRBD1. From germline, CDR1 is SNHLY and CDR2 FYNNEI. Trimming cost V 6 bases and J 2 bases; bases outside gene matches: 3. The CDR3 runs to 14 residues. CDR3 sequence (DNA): TGTGCCAGCAGGGACAGGGTGGGCAATCAGCCCCAGCATTTT. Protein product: CASRDRVGNQPQHF.

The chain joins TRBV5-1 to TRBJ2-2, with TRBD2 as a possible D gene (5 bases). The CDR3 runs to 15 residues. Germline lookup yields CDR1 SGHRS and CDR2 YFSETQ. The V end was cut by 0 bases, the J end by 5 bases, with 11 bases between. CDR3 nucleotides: TGCGCCAGCAGCTTGGGGGAGTGGCAGACCGGGGAGCTGTTTTTT. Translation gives CASSLGEWQTGELFF.

The CDR3 spells CASSLSGDTPETQYF. The CDR3, as DNA: TGCGCCAGCAGCTTGTCCGGGGATACTCCAGAGACCCAGTACTTC. The chain combines TRBV5-1 with TRBJ2-5, with D possibly matching TRBD2 (5 bases). CDR3 size: 15 residues. V lost 1 base, J lost 4 bases, and 14 bases lay in between. Germline V gene data show CDR1 as SGHRS and CDR2 as YFSETQ.

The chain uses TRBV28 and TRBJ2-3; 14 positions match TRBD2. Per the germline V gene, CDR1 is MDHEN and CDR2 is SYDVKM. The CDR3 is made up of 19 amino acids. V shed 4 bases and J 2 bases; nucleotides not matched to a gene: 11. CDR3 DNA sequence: TGTGCCAGCAGTTCCCCGGGACTAGCGGGGGTTGGAATCACAGATACGCAGTATTTT. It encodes CASSSPGLAGVGITDTQYF.

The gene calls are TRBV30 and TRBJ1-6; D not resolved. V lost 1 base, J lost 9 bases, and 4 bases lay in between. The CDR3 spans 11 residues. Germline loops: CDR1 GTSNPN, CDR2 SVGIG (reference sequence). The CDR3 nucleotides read TGTGCCTGGAGTGACGGTTCACCCCTCCACTTT. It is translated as CAWSDGSPLHF.

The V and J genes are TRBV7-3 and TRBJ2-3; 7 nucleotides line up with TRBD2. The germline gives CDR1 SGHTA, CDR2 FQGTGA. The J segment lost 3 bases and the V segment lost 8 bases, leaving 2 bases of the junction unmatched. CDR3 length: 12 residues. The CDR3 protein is CASGGGTDTQYF. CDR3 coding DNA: TGTGCCAGCGGGGGAGGGACAGATACGCAGTATTTT.

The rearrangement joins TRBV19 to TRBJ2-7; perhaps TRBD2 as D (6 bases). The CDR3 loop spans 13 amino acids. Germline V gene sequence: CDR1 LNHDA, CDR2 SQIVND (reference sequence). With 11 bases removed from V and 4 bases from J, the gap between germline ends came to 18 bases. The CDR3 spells CASYRETDYEQYF. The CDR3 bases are TGTGCCTCCTACCGGGAGACAGATTACGAGCAGTACTTC.

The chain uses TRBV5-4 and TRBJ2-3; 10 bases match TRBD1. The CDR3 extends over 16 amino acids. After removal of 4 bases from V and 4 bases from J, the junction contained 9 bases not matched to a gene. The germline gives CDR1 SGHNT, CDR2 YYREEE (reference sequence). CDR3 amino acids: CASSKPGQGFSDTQYF. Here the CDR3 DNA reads TGTGCCAGCAGCAAACCGGGACAGGGGTTTTCAGATACGCAGTATTTT. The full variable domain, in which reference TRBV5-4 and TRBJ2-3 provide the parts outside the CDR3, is ETGVTQSPTHLIKTRGQQVTLRCSSQSGHNTVSWYQQALGQGPQFIFQYYREEENGRGNFPPRFSGLQFPNYSSELNVNALELDDSALYLCASSKPGQGFSDTQYFGPGTRLTVL.

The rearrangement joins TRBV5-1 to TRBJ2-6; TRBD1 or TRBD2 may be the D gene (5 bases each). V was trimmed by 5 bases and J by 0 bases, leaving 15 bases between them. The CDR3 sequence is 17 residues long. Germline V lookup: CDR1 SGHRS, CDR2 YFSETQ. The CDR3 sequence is CASRRGGGDSGANVLTF. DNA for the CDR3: TGCGCCAGCAGGAGGGGTGGTGGGGACTCTGGGGCCAACGTCCTGACTTTC.